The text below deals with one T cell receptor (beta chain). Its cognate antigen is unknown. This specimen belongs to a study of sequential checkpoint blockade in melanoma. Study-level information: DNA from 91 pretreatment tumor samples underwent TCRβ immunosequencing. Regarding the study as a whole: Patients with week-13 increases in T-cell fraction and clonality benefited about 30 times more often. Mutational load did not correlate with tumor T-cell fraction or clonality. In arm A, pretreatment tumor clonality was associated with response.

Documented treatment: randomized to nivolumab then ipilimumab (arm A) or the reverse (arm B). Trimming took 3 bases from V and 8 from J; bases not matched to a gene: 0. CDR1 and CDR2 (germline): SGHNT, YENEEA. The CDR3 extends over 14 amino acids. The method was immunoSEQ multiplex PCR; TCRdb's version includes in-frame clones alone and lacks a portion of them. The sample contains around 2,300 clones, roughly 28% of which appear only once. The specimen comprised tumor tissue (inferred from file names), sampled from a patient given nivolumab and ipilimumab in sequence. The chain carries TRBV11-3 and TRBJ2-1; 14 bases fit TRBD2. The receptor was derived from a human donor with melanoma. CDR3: CASSLGLAGDEQFF. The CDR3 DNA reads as TGTGCCAGCAGCTTGGGACTAGCGGGGGATGAGCAGTTCTTC.